Listed here are 30 T cell receptor beta chains from one sample, sequenced in a study of T cells after yellow fever vaccination. TCRdb processed the 5' RACE reads anew with MiXCR; each CDR3 protein has one entry. Of more than 300,000 distinct CDR3 sequences listed, around 10% are singletons. The input for sequencing was CD4+ T cells sorted from PBMCs, taken 45 days after the yellow fever booster vaccination. The receptors were sampled from a young man who received the YFV17D yellow fever vaccine.

The chain is built from TRBV6-2 or TRBV6-3 and TRBJ1-4; 8 nucleotides align to TRBD1. This CDR3 is built from 13 residues. Germline CDR1 and CDR2: MNHEY and SVGEGT. The ends lost 5 bases at V and 8 bases at J; junction bases unmatched: 4. As DNA, the CDR3 is TGTGCCAGCAGTAGGGGACAGGCGGAAAAACTGTTTTTT. The encoded protein is CASSRGQAEKLFF.

The V and J genes are TRBV7-2 and TRBJ2-6; 7 bases fit TRBD2. The CDR3 sequence is 16 residues long. J gave up 4 bases and V 4 bases, and 7 bases lay outside the gene matches. The germline CDR1 and CDR2 sequences are SGHTA and FQGNSA. The CDR3 sequence is CASSSSGVSGANVLTF. The CDR3 DNA is TGTGCCAGCAGCTCTAGCGGCGTATCCGGGGCCAACGTCCTGACTTTC.

This rearrangement joins TRBV6-2 or TRBV6-3 to TRBJ2-1, with 8 bases matching TRBD2. The CDR3 sequence is 16 residues long. Trimming took 2 bases from V and 6 from J; bases not matched to a gene: 9. Germline V gives CDR1 MNHEY, CDR2 SVGEGT. CDR3 amino acids: CASSYVRGAEFNEQFF. The CDR3 bases are TGTGCCAGCAGTTACGTGCGGGGGGCCGAGTTCAATGAGCAGTTCTTC.

In nucleotides, the CDR3 is TGTGCCAGCTCACCGTTAGATCCAGGACAGGGAGAGACCCAGTACTTC. Translated: CASSPLDPGQGETQYF. The gene calls are TRBV18 and TRBJ2-5; 8 nucleotides agree with TRBD1. V dropped 3 bases and J dropped 4; count of bases not matched to a gene: 10. Germline lookup yields CDR1 KGHSH and CDR2 LQKENI. The length of the CDR3 is 16 residues.

This clonotype occurred many times. This chain connects TRBV7-2 to TRBJ2-7; D not resolved. Trimming removed 3 bases at V and 0 bases at J, with 9 bases between. The germline V gene encodes CDR1 SGHTA and CDR2 FQGNSA. The CDR3 spans 14 residues. CDR3 in amino acids: CASSFRISSYEQYF. CDR3 coding DNA: TGTGCCAGCAGCTTCCGGATCAGCTCCTACGAGCAGTACTTC.

This clonotype has only a few counts. The chain employs TRBV5-1 and TRBJ1-1; no definite D call. CDR1 SGHRS and CDR2 YFSETQ come from the germline V gene. Trimming took 2 bases from V and 8 from J, leaving 13 bases between them. The CDR3 contains 13 residues. The CDR3 loop reads CASSFRGLDEAFF. As DNA, the CDR3 is TGCGCCAGCAGCTTCCGGGGATTAGACGAAGCTTTCTTT.

This clonotype has just one count. The V gene is TRBV4-3, the J gene TRBJ1-2; D gene ambiguous. V lost 0 bases to trimming and J lost 8 bases, with 19 bases between them. Germline-derived CDR1 and CDR2 are LGHNA and YSLEER. This CDR3 has 16 amino acids. The CDR3 nucleotides read TGCGCCAGCAGCCAAGATCTCCTCCATGGGCACCGGGGCTACACCTTC. It specifies CASSQDLLHGHRGYTF.

Ten or more counts support this clonotype. V usage is TRBV18 and J usage is TRBJ1-1; possible D gene TRBD1, 6 bases. CDR1 and CDR2 (germline): KGHSH, LQKENI. V was cut by 3 bases and J by 10 bases, with 12 bases left in between. CDR3 length equals 12 residues. Here the CDR3 reads CASSPQGFAAFF. The CDR3 DNA sequence: TGTGCCAGCTCACCCCAGGGGTTCGCAGCTTTCTTT.

This chain uses TRBV6-2 or TRBV6-3 with TRBJ2-1, with D tentatively TRBD1 (5 bases). The germline CDR1 and CDR2 sequences are MNHEY and SVGEGT. The germline V and J ends were trimmed by 4 bases and 0 bases, with 10 bases remaining between them. The CDR3 loop spans 15 amino acids. CDR3 sequence: CASSSLRGSYNEQFF. In DNA, the CDR3 is TGTGCCAGCAGTTCCCTTAGGGGCTCCTACAATGAGCAGTTCTTC.

V and J are TRBV10-3 and TRBJ1-5, with a possible D match to TRBD1 (5 bases). Trimming removed 10 bases from V and 4 bases from J, with 14 bases in between. CDR1 and CDR2 (germline): ENHRY, SYGVKD. There are 13 residues in the CDR3. CDR3 in DNA: TGTGCCACCCAGGCGACAGCAAATCAGCCCCAGCATTTT. This codes for CATQATANQPQHF.

This clonotype was observed a handful of times. This chain links TRBV6-4 with TRBJ1-5, with TRBD1 matching 7 bases. The CDR3 is made up of 21 amino acids. V shed 0 bases, J shed 0 bases, and the junction held 17 bases outside the gene matches. Per germline, CDR1 MRHNA and CDR2 SNTAGT. CDR3 protein: CASSDSKFLGTDTFSNQPQHF. Written as DNA, the CDR3 is TGTGCCAGCAGTGACTCGAAGTTTCTCGGGACAGATACTTTTAGCAATCAGCCCCAGCATTTT.

The rearrangement links TRBV7-9 to TRBJ1-3, with D hard to call. The V end was cut by 2 bases, the J end by 7 bases, with 9 bases between. CDR1 is SEHNR and CDR2 is FQNEAQ in the germline V gene (reference sequence). The CDR3 consists of 13 residues. The CDR3 spells CASSLLARNTIYF. CDR3 nucleotide sequence: TGTGCCAGCAGCTTATTGGCCCGGAACACCATATATTTT.

This chain joins TRBV19 and TRBJ2-3; D possibly uses TRBD1 or TRBD2 (5 bases each). CDR3 length: 15 residues. The ends were cut back, 6 bases at V and 0 bases at J, with 13 bases in the middle. Germline loops: CDR1 LNHDA, CDR2 SQIVND (reference sequence). CDR3 DNA sequence: TGTGCCAGTAGACGGGGCAGGGCTAGCACAGATACGCAGTATTTT. As protein: CASRRGRASTDTQYF.

This clonotype was counted ten times or more. This clone may be a read error of a much larger clone one base away. The chain links TRBV28 to TRBJ2-2; D call uncertain. V was clipped by 6 bases and J by 2 bases, with 7 bases between them. CDR3 length: 13 amino acids. CDR1 MDHEN and CDR2 SYDVKM come from the germline V gene. The CDR3 DNA is TGTGCCAGCAGAGAACCAAACACCGGGGAGCTGTTTTTT. Translating it yields CASREPNTGELFF. The complete variable domain, with remaining parts taken from reference TRBV28 and TRBJ2-2, reads DVKVTQSSRYLVKRTGEKVFLECVQDMDHENMFWYRQDPGLGLRLIYFSYDVKMKEKGDIPEGYSVSREKKERFSLILESASTNQTSMYLCASREPNTGELFFGEGSRLTVL.

This clonotype was observed a few times. The V call is TRBV5-4, the J call TRBJ1-2; TRBD1 is a possible D gene (5 bases). The germline V gene has CDR1 SGHNT and CDR2 YYREEE (reference sequence). This CDR3 is 14 amino acids long. V lost 2 bases and J 7 bases, leaving 15 bases between the germline ends. CDR3 nucleotides: TGTGCCAGCAGCTTCGACGGTGGGGCCCTTGGCTACACCTTC. This sequence encodes CASSFDGGALGYTF. The whole variable domain, filled in from reference TRBV5-4 and TRBJ1-2, reads ETGVTQSPTHLIKTRGQQVTLRCSSQSGHNTVSWYQQALGQGPQFIFQYYREEENGRGNFPPRFSGLQFPNYSSELNVNALELDDSALYLCASSFDGGALGYTFGSGTRLTVV.

This clonotype was counted only a few times. As DNA, the CDR3 is TGTGCCAGCAGCGTATTGGCGACCACAGATACGCAGTATTTT. Protein product: CASSVLATTDTQYF. This sequence joins TRBV9 and TRBJ2-3, with D unresolved. This CDR3 is built from 14 residues. In germline, CDR1 is SGDLS, CDR2 YYNGEE. With 1 base removed from V and 2 bases from J, the gap between germline ends came to 8 bases.

As to this clonotype: A much larger clone lies a single base off, so this may be a read error. This CDR3 is missing its conserved last phenylalanine or tryptophan, likely due to a read error. V gene TRBV27 combines with J gene TRBJ1-2, with a tentative D call TRBD1 (6 bases). Germline V gene sequence: CDR1 MNHEY, CDR2 SMNVEV (reference sequence). This CDR3 region has 13 residues. V shed 6 bases and J shed 8 bases, with 16 bases lying between them. The DNA for the CDR3 is TGTGCCAGCAGGGATGGGGGGCCGGGGGGCTACACCCTC. It codes for CASRDGGPGGYTL.

The CDR3 loop is CASSFAAGSWTGYTF. The CDR3 region has the DNA TGTGCCAGCAGCTTCGCAGCGGGATCCTGGACCGGCTACACCTTC. The J gene is TRBJ1-2, the V gene TRBV7-2; no firm D call. The CDR3 totals 15 residues. Germline V gene sequence: CDR1 SGHTA, CDR2 FQGNSA. V was cut by 3 bases and J by 8 bases, with 19 bases left in between. Drawing the rest from reference TRBV7-2 and TRBJ1-2, the complete variable domain is GAGVSQSPSNKVTEKGKDVELRCDPISGHTALYWYRQSLGQGLEFLIYFQGNSAPDKSGLPSDRFSAERTGGSVSTLTIQRTQQEDSAVYLCASSFAAGSWTGYTFGSGTRLTVV.

This clonotype came up many times. The chain carries TRBV7-9 and TRBJ1-4; no definite D call. In germline, CDR1 is SEHNR, CDR2 FQNEAQ (reference sequence). The CDR3 sequence is 15 residues long. Trimming removed 5 bases from V and 3 bases from J, with 13 bases in between. CDR3 loop: CASSQEGSPNEKLFF. The DNA for the CDR3 is TGTGCCAGCAGCCAGGAAGGGAGCCCTAATGAAAAACTGTTTTTT.

The rearrangement links TRBV5-1 to TRBJ2-3, with 10 bases matching TRBD2. The CDR3 spans 17 residues. Looked up from germline, CDR1 is SGHRS and CDR2 is YFSETQ. The junction had 10 bases not matched to a gene; V was cut back by 4 bases and J by 2 bases. The DNA for the CDR3 is TGCGCCAGCAGCATGCCGGTGAGCGGGGGGGCCACAGATACGCAGTATTTT. Its protein is CASSMPVSGGATDTQYF.

CDR3 sequence (DNA): TGTGCCATCAGTGAGTCGAATGCCGGGGGCGCTAATGAAAAACTGTTTTTT. Translated: CAISESNAGGANEKLFF. This chain uses TRBV10-3 with TRBJ1-4, with D possibly TRBD1 on 6 matching bases. This CDR3 region has 17 residues. With 0 bases removed from V and 3 bases from J, the gap between germline ends came to 14 bases. Germline V gene lookup returns CDR1 ENHRY and CDR2 SYGVKD.

This clonotype turned up a few times. The gene calls are TRBV5-4 and TRBJ2-5; D unclear. The V gene's germline CDR1 is SGHNT and CDR2 YYREEE (reference sequence). With 6 bases removed from V and 5 bases from J, the gap between germline ends came to 14 bases. The CDR3 sequence is 13 residues long. CDR3 DNA: TGTGCCAGCAATAGGAACAGTCAGGAGACCCAGTACTTC. Amino acid sequence: CASNRNSQETQYF.

This clonotype was seen a handful of times. J is TRBJ2-3 and V is TRBV4-2; D is perhaps TRBD1 or TRBD2 (5 bases each). In germline, CDR1 is LGHNA, CDR2 YNFKEQ. The CDR3 spans 15 residues. Deletions cut 1 base from V and 5 bases from J, with 13 bases between. Here the CDR3 reads CASSQVPGAVDTQYF. In nucleotides, the CDR3 is TGTGCCAGCAGCCAAGTACCCGGGGCGGTAGATACGCAGTATTTT.

The chain combines TRBV27 with TRBJ1-6; unclear D gene. The CDR3 has 14 amino acids. CDR1 is MNHEY, CDR2 SMNVEV, per germline (reference sequence). The V gene lost 2 bases and the J gene lost 3 bases, with 5 bases spanning the gap. CDR3 residues: CASSLKIYNSPLHF. As DNA, the CDR3 is TGTGCCAGCAGTTTAAAAATCTATAATTCACCCCTCCACTTT.

The V gene is TRBV10-3, the J gene TRBJ2-1, with TRBD2 identical over 11 bases. The germline V gene encodes CDR1 ENHRY and CDR2 SYGVKD. V gave up 4 bases and J gave up 3 bases; unmatched junction bases: 5. CDR3 length: 16 residues. CDR3 amino acids: CAISGSLAGGYNEQFF. The DNA of the CDR3 is TGTGCCATCAGTGGGTCCCTAGCGGGGGGCTACAATGAGCAGTTCTTC.

For this clonotype: This could be a read error, since a much larger clone is one nucleotide away. The chain is built from TRBV7-9 and TRBJ2-1; D is undetermined. CDR1 is SEHNR and CDR2 is FQNEAQ in the germline V gene (reference sequence). Trimming stripped 2 bases from V and 1 base from J, with 12 bases between. The length of the CDR3 is 16 residues. This chain's CDR3 is CASSLLRKRSYNEQFF. The DNA of the CDR3 is TGTGCCAGCAGCTTACTGAGGAAGAGGTCCTACAATGAGCAGTTCTTC.

This clonotype has more than one count but fewer than ten. The J gene is TRBJ2-3, the V gene TRBV6-5; the D gene is possibly TRBD2 (5 bases). CDR1 is MNHEY and CDR2 is SVGAGI in the germline V gene. The CDR3 is 17 residues long. Trimming removed 3 bases from V and 4 bases from J, with 20 bases in between. The CDR3 DNA sequence: TGTGCCAGCAGTTATCGGGGTAGCCGAGGCGTTTCAGATACGCAGTATTTT. Its translation is CASSYRGSRGVSDTQYF.

This sequence joins TRBV6-5 and TRBJ2-2, with D unclear. Trimming removed 7 bases from V and 0 bases from J, with 3 bases in between. Germline V lookup: CDR1 MNHEY, CDR2 SVGAGI. CDR3 length: 12 residues. This CDR3 reads CASKSNTGELFF. The CDR3, as DNA: TGTGCCAGCAAGTCGAACACCGGGGAGCTGTTTTTT.

V and J are TRBV19 and TRBJ1-2, with D possibly being TRBD1 (6 bases). The CDR3 spans 14 residues. Germline V gene lookup returns CDR1 LNHDA and CDR2 SQIVND (reference sequence). Trimming stripped 8 bases from V and 8 bases from J, with 21 bases between. The CDR3 DNA follows: TGTGCCAGTTCTATGGACAGATCGGCAGCGGGCTACACCTTC. This codes for CASSMDRSAAGYTF.

The sample holds a few counts of this clonotype. This sequence joins TRBV5-4 and TRBJ2-7, with 8 bases identical to TRBD2. V was pared by 4 bases and J by 0 bases, with 6 bases of the junction left unmatched. This CDR3 region has 15 residues. Germline V gene lookup returns CDR1 SGHNT and CDR2 YYREEE (reference sequence). CDR3 coding DNA: TGTGCCAGCAGCGCCGGGGGGGATAGCTCCTACGAGCAGTACTTC. It translates to CASSAGGDSSYEQYF.